These 12 T cell receptor beta chains originate from one sample sequenced in a study of cytomegalovirus exposure and HLA in healthy donors. PCR employed 60 Vbeta and 13 Jbeta primers. Sequencing used immunoSEQ multiplex PCR; TCRdb keeps in-frame clones, though not all of them. The data hold 110,000 to 150,000 clones, with around 80% observed a single time. Sequencing input: PBMCs. These receptors were obtained from a man aged 35 to 55 in good health and CMV-seronegative.

This clone came up a few times. The chain has TRBV2 and TRBJ2-7, with TRBD1 matching over 7 bases. The CDR3 is 14 amino acids. The ends lost 6 bases at V and 2 bases at J; junction bases unmatched: 7. CDR1 is SNHLY and CDR2 is FYNNEI in the germline V gene. CDR3: CASSPGTDPYEQYF. In nucleotides, the CDR3 is TGTGCCAGCAGCCCCGGGACAGATCCCTACGAGCAGTACTTC.

V and J are TRBV19 and TRBJ1-1; no firm D call. Germline CDR1 is LNHDA and CDR2 is SQIVND (reference sequence). V lost 5 bases and J 0 bases, leaving 10 bases between the germline ends. CDR3 size: 14 residues. The CDR3 protein is CASSVPVMNTEAFF. Here the CDR3 DNA reads TGTGCCAGTAGTGTCCCGGTGATGAACACTGAAGCTTTCTTT.

Regarding this clone: The junction departs from the called germline gene at one end, perhaps through a read error. The CDR3: CASSLGGAGTHNYGYPF. The CDR3 bases are TGTGCCAGCAGTTTAGGTGGGGCGGGAACACATAACTATGGCTACCCCTTC. The chain couples TRBV28 to TRBJ1-2, with a tentative D call TRBD1 (5 bases). CDR1 and CDR2 from the germline V gene are MDHEN and SYDVKM. There are 17 residues in the CDR3.

J is TRBJ2-1 and V is TRBV4-2; 14 positions match TRBD2. V shed 1 base and J 8 bases; nucleotides not matched to a gene: 4. CDR3 size: 16 residues. Germline CDR1 reads LGHNA; CDR2 reads YNFKEQ. The CDR3 DNA follows: TGTGCCAGCAGCCAAGGAGGGACTAGCGGGGGTCATGAGCAGTTCTTC. It codes for CASSQGGTSGGHEQFF.

This chain connects TRBV6-5 to TRBJ1-2; the match to TRBD1 covers 9 bases. The CDR3 length is 14 residues. Germline V gene data show CDR1 as MNHEY and CDR2 as SVGAGI. Trimming at V came to 5 bases and at J to 8 bases, leaving 9 bases not matched to a gene. CDR3 loop: CASSTAGQGQGYTF. DNA for the CDR3: TGTGCCAGCAGTACCGCGGGACAGGGACAAGGCTACACCTTC.

The gene calls are TRBV4-3 and TRBJ1-2; weak D call: TRBD1 (6 bases). The CDR3 covers 16 residues. Trimming took off 2 bases at V and 6 bases at J, with 19 bases between the two ends. Per the germline V gene, CDR1 is LGHNA and CDR2 is YSLEER. CDR3 in DNA: TGCGCCAGCAGCCAAAATCGGGACACTCCTACGCATGGCTACACCTTC. Amino acids: CASSQNRDTPTHGYTF.

This chain links TRBV7-9 with TRBJ1-5, with D maybe TRBD1 (6 bases). Germline lookup yields CDR1 SEHNR and CDR2 FQNEAQ (reference sequence). The CDR3 length is 14 residues. V was cut by 4 bases and J by 3 bases, with 10 bases left in between. The CDR3 loop reads CASSSQGANQPQHF. CDR3 coding DNA: TGTGCCAGCAGCTCACAGGGAGCCAATCAGCCCCAGCATTTT.

This clone was counted only a few times. This chain uses TRBV4-1 with TRBJ2-7; 9 bases agree with TRBD1. The length of the CDR3 is 15 residues. Germline CDR1 reads MGHRA; CDR2 reads YSYEKL. Trimming cost V 0 bases and J 6 bases; bases outside gene matches: 6. CDR3 in amino acids: CASSQDVGTGREQYF. The DNA of the CDR3 is TGCGCCAGCAGCCAAGACGTCGGGACAGGGCGCGAGCAGTACTTC.

Comments on this clone: Other DNA sequences from this sample encode an identical CDR3 as well. The V call is TRBV11-2, the J call TRBJ2-5; D is undetermined. In germline, CDR1 is SGHAT, CDR2 FQNNGV. Trimming left V 5 bases short and J 1 base short, with 11 bases between. This CDR3 is 14 amino acids long. CDR3 nucleotide sequence: TGTGCCAGCAGCCCCAGACTTAGCCAAGAGACCCAGTACTTC. Translated, it gives CASSPRLSQETQYF. The whole variable domain, filled in from reference TRBV11-2 and TRBJ2-5, reads EAGVAQSPRYKIIEKRQSVAFWCNPISGHATLYWYQQILGQGPKLLIQFQNNGVVDDSQLPKDRFSAERLKGVDSTLKIQPAKLEDSAVYLCASSPRLSQETQYFGPGTRLLVL.

The chain links TRBV18 to TRBJ2-3, with a tentative D call TRBD1 (6 bases). The V gene lost 3 bases and the J gene lost 2 bases, with 9 bases spanning the gap. Germline loops: CDR1 KGHSH, CDR2 LQKENI. The CDR3 has 14 amino acids. CDR3 nucleotide sequence: TGTGCCAGCTCACCGACAGGAGACACAGATACGCAGTATTTT. Protein product: CASSPTGDTDTQYF.

This clone was detected only once. The same CDR3 arises from other DNA sequences in this sample as well. The genes are TRBV5-5 and TRBJ2-2; D ambiguous. Germline V gene lookup returns CDR1 SGHKS and CDR2 YYEKEE (reference sequence). There are 15 residues in the CDR3. The ends were cut back, 0 bases at V and 5 bases at J, with 11 bases in the middle. This CDR3 reads CASSLGILRTGELFF. CDR3 sequence (DNA): TGTGCCAGCAGCTTGGGAATTTTGAGAACCGGGGAGCTGTTTTTT.

V gene TRBV14 combines with J gene TRBJ2-6; 7 nucleotides align to TRBD2. Germline CDR1 is SGHDN and CDR2 is FVKESK. The CDR3 has 18 residues. V gave up 0 bases and J gave up 1 base; unmatched junction bases: 6. In nucleotides, the CDR3 is TGTGCCAGCAGCCAAGATCCCAGGGAGGGGTCTGGGGCCAACGTCCTGACTTTC. Encoded protein: CASSQDPREGSGANVLTF.